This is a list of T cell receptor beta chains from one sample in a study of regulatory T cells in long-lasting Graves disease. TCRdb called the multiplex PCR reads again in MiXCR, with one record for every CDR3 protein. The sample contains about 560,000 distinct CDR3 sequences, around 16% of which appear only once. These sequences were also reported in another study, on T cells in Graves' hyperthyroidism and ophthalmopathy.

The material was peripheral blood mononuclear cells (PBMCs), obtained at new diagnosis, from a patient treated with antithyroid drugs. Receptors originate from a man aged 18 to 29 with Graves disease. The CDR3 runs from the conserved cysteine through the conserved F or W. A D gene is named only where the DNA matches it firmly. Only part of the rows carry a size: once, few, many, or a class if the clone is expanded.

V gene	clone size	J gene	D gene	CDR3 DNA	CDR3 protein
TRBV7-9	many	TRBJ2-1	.	TGTGCCAGCAGCTCCTCACGGGTAGACTACAATGAGCAGTTCTTC	CASSSSRVDYNEQFF
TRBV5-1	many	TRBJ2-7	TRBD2	TGCGCCAGCAGCTTTGGCGGGAGGGCCTCCTACGAGCAGTACTTC	CASSFGGRASYEQYF
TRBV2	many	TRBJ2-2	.	TGTGCCAGCAGTAAACAGGGAAACACCGGGGAGCTGTTTTTT	CASSKQGNTGELFF
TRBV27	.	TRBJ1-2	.	TGTGCCAGCAGTTTGAGGGACCCGGCGATTGGCTACACCTTC	CASSLRDPAIGYTF
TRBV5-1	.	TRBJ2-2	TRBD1	TGCGCCAGCAGCCCAAGACGGACAGGGGGCACCGGGGAGCTGTTTTTT	CASSPRRTGGTGELFF
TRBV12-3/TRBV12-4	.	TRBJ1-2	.	TGTGCCAGCAGCCTCTCGGCGGGCTACACCTTC	CASSLSAGYTF
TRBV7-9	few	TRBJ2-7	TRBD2	TGTGCCAGCAGCCCGGGGGTTAGCGGGAGATACGAGCAGTACTTC	CASSPGVSGRYEQYF
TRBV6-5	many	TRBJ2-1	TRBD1	TGTGCCAGCAGTTATTCGACAGGGTTGAGGGCCTTTTCCAATGAGCAGTTCTTC	CASSYSTGLRAFSNEQFF
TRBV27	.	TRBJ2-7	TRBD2	TGTGCCAGCAGTTCGGTGGGCGGGAGTCGATTTGTGCAGTACTTC	CASSSVGGSRFVQYF
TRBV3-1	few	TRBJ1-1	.	TGTGCCAGTAGGGAAGTAACCTCCATGAACACTGAAGCTTTCTTT	CASREVTSMNTEAFF
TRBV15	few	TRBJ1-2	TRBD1	TGTGCCACCAGCCCTTTGGGACAGGGCGCATCTGATGGCTACACCTTC	CATSPLGQGASDGYTF
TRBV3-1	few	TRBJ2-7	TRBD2	TGTGCCAGCAGCCAAGTTCTCACTAGCGGCATCTACGAGCAGTACTTC	CASSQVLTSGIYEQYF
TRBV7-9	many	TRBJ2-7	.	TGTGCCAGCAGCTCAACACTCCCGGGTCCAGGCGAGCAGTACTTC	CASSSTLPGPGEQYF
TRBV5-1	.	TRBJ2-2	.	TGCGCCAGCAGCTTGTACAGCACCGGGGGCGGGGAGCTGTTTTTT	CASSLYSTGGGELFF
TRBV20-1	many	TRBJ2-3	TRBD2	TGCAGTGCTAGAGTCACCGGGACTAGCATAGATACGCAGTATTTT	CSARVTGTSIDTQYF
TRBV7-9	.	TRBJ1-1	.	TGTGCCAGCAGACAAAGCCGTGGGAGGGCGAGCACTGAAGCTTTCTTT	CASRQSRGRASTEAFF
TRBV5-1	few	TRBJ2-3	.	TGCGCCAGCAGCTTTGCAGGACTTTTAGATACGCAGTATTTT	CASSFAGLLDTQYF
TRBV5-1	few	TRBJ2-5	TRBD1	TGCGCCAGCAGCCTCGGACAGGGCCAGACCCAGTACTTC	CASSLGQGQTQYF
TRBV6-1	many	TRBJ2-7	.	TGTGCCAGCAGGAGCTCCTACGAGCAGTACTTC	CASRSSYEQYF
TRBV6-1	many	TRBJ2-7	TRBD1	TGTGCCAGCAGCCGGGACAGGGCCCACGAGCAGTACTTC	CASSRDRAHEQYF
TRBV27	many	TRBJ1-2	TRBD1	TGTGCCAGCAGGCCCCTTGTAGGGGGCGCAGGCTATGGCTACACCTTC	CASRPLVGGAGYGYTF
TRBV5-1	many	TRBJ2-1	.	TGCGCCAGCAGCTCCGTGGGCTCCCGGGAGAGAAATGAGCAGTTCTTC	CASSSVGSRERNEQFF
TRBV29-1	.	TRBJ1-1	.	TGCAGCGTTGAAGATCGAAAGGACACTGAAGCTTTCTTT	CSVEDRKDTEAFF
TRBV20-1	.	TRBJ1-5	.	TGCAGTGCTAGAGGGATGGACACCCCGGAGGGAAATCAGCCCCAGCATTTT	CSARGMDTPEGNQPQHF
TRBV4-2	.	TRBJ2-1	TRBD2	TGTGCCAGCAGCCGGGGAGGGGGACTAGATGGTTCCTACAATGAGCAGTTCTTC	CASSRGGGLDGSYNEQFF
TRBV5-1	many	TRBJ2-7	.	TGCGCCAGTCGGGTCGGCGCGGGCTCCTACGAGCAGTACTTC	CASRVGAGSYEQYF
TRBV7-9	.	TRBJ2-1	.	TGTGCCAGCAGCTTAGACGGTTTTAGTGAGCAGTTCTTC	CASSLDGFSEQFF
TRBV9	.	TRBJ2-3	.	TGTGCCAGCAGCGTAGATGTGGGAGGAGGCACAGATACGCAGTATTTT	CASSVDVGGGTDTQYF
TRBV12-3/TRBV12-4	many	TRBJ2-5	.	TGTGCCAGCAGTTTTGCGGGCCGAGAGACCCAGTACTTC	CASSFAGRETQYF
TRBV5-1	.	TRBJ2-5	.	TGCGCCAGCAGCTTGTATAGCTCCACGGAGACCCAGTACTTC	CASSLYSSTETQYF
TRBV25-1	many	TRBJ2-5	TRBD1	TGTGCCAGCAGTGCCGGATGGACAGGGCAGACCCAGTACTTC	CASSAGWTGQTQYF
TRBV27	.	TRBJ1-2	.	TGTGCCAGCAGTAGGAACGGTGGCTATGGCTACACCTTC	CASSRNGGYGYTF
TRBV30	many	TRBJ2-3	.	TGTGCCTGGAGTGTAACCCGACTAGGCGAGGATACGCAGTATTTT	CAWSVTRLGEDTQYF
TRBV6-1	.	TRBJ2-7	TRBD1	TGTGCCAGCAGCGCGGGACAGGGGGCCTCCTACGAGCAGTACTTC	CASSAGQGASYEQYF
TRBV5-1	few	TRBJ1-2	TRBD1	TGCGCCAGCAGCGTAACGACAGGGCCCGGAGGCTACACCTTC	CASSVTTGPGGYTF
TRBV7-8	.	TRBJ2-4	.	TGTGCCAGCAGCTTAGCTCCCAGGGGCCTGGCCAAAAACATTCAGTACTTC	CASSLAPRGLAKNIQYF
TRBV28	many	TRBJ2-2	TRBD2	TGTGCCAGCAGCTTCCTCGGGACTAGCGGGGCGAACACCGGGGAGCTGTTTTTT	CASSFLGTSGANTGELFF
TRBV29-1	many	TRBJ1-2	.	TGCAGCGTACTACAGGCGTTCTATGGCTACACCTTC	CSVLQAFYGYTF
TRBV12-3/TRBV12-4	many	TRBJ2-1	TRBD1	TGTGCCAGCAGTTTGACAGGGGTCATGGTCAATGAGCAGTTCTTC	CASSLTGVMVNEQFF
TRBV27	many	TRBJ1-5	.	TGTGCCAGCAGTTTGACCGCGCCTCATAGCAATCAGCCCCAGCATTTT	CASSLTAPHSNQPQHF
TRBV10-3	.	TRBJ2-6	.	TGTGCCATCACCAGGGACGGTAGCTCTGGGGCCAACGTCCTGACTTTC	CAITRDGSSGANVLTF
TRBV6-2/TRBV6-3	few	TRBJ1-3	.	TGTGCCAGCATTGGTCCCTATCGGTCCGGAAACACCATATATTTT	CASIGPYRSGNTIYF
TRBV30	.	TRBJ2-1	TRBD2	TGTGCCTGGAGTGTATTAGCGGGACTGGTGGAGCAGTTCTTC	CAWSVLAGLVEQFF
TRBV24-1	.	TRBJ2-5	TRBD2	TGTGCCACCAGTGATTTGCTCCGGACTAGCGGGAAAGGCCCGTACTTC	CATSDLLRTSGKGPYF
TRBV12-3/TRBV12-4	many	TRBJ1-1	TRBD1	TGTGCCAGCAGTCTCTCGGGACAGGCAATTGAAGCTTTCTTT	CASSLSGQAIEAFF
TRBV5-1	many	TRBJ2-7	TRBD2	TGCGCCAGCAGCTTGGCCGTCACTAGCGTCATGGGGGAGCAGTACTTC	CASSLAVTSVMGEQYF
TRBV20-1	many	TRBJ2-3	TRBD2	TGCAGTGCTAGAGTCGGACTAGCGGGACCTGGAGATACGCAGTATTTT	CSARVGLAGPGDTQYF
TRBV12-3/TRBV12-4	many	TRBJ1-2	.	TGTGCCAGCAACTCCGGTGGGAGGACTAACTATGGCTACACCTTC	CASNSGGRTNYGYTF
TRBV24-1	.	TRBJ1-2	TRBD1	TGTGCCACCAGTGATGCCGCCGGGACAGCATATGGCTACACCTTC	CATSDAAGTAYGYTF
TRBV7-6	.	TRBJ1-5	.	TGTGCCAGCAGCTTAGACAGGAGGCAGCCCCAGCATTTT	CASSLDRRQPQHF
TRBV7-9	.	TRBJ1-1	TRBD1	TGTGCCAGCACCACCCAGGGGGGATCGCACACTGAAGCTTTCTTT	CASTTQGGSHTEAFF
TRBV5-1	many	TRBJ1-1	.	TGCGCCAGCACCACGGACCGGCCGGATGAAGCTTTCTTT	CASTTDRPDEAFF